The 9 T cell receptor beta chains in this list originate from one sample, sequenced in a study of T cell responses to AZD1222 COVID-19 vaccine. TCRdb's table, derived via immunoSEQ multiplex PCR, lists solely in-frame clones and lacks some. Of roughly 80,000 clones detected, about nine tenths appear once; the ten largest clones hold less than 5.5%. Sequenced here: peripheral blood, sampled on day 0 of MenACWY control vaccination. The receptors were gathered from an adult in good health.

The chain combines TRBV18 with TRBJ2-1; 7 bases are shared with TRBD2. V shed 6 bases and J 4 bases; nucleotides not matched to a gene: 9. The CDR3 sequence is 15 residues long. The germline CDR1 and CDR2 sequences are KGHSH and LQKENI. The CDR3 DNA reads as TGTGCCAGCTCGCCGAGCGGGAACCGTTACAATGAGCAGTTCTTC. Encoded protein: CASSPSGNRYNEQFF.

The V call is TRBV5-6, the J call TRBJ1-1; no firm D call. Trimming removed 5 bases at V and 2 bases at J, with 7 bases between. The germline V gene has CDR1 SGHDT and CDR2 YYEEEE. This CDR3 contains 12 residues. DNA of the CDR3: TGTGCCAGCAGGTACGACAACACTGAAGCTTTCTTT. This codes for CASRYDNTEAFF.

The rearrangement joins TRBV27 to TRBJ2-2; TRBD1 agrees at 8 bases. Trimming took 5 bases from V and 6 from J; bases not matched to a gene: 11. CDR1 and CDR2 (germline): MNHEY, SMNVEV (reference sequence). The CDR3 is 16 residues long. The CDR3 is CASSVTGGKMSGELFF. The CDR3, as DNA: TGTGCCAGCAGTGTTACAGGGGGGAAAATGTCCGGGGAGCTGTTTTTT.

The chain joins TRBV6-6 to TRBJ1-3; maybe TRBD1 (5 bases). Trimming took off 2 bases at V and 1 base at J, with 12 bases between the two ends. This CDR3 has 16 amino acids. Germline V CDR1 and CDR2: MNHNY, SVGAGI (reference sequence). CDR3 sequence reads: CASSYVAGRSGNTIYF. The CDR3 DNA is TGTGCCAGCAGTTACGTGGCAGGGAGATCTGGAAACACCATATATTTT.

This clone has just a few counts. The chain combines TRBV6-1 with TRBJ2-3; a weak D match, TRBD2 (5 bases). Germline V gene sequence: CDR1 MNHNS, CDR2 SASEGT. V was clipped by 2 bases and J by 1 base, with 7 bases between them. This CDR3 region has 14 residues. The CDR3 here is CASSESRGTDTQYF. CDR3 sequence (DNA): TGTGCCAGCAGTGAATCGCGGGGCACAGATACGCAGTATTTT.

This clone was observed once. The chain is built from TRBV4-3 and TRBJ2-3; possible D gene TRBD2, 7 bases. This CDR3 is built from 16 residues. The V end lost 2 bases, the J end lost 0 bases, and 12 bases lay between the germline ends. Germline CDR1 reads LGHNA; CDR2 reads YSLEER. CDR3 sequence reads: CASSQTGGGSTDTQYF. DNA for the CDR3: TGCGCCAGCAGCCAAACGGGGGGCGGGAGCACAGATACGCAGTATTTT.

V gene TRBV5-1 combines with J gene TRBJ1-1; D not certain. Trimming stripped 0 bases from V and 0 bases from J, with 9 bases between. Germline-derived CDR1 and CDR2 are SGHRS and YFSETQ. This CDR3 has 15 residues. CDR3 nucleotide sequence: TGCGCCAGCAGCTTGGATCTCTCAATGAACACTGAAGCTTTCTTT. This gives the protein CASSLDLSMNTEAFF.

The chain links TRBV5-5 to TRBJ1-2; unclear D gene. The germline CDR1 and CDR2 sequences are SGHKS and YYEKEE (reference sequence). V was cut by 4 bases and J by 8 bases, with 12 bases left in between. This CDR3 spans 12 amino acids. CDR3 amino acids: CASSPDPEGYTF. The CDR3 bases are TGTGCCAGCAGCCCGGACCCTGAGGGCTACACCTTC.

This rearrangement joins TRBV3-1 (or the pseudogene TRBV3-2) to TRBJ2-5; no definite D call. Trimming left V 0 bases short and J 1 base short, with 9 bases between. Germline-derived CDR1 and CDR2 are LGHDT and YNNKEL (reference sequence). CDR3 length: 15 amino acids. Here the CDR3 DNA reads TGTGCCAGCAGCCAAGAGTGGAGCTTCCAAGAGACCCAGTACTTC. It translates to CASSQEWSFQETQYF.